These T cell receptor beta chains were read from a single sample in a study of blood T cell repertoires in COVID-19. Profiled with immunoSEQ multiplex PCR; TCRdb holds only in-frame clones, not every one. The sample shows a few hundred thousand clones, about 89% of them seen only once. The sample consisted of PBMCs or T cells enriched from blood (not recorded which). Receptors originate from a woman in her thirties who had recovered from COVID-19. CDR3s include the opening cysteine and the closing phenylalanine or tryptophan. A D gene is named only where the DNA matches it firmly. Size tells how often a clone was seen (once, few, many) or the class of an expanded clone, and some rows leave it out.

NA | TRBJ1-1 | NA | TRBV19 | TGTGCCAGTACTAGGCGACTCTCCACGACCTACACTGAAGCTTTCTTT | CASTRRLSTTYTEAFF
TRBD1 | TRBJ2-7 | NA | TRBV4-3 | TGCGCCAGCAGCCAGGGGACAGGGTATTCCTACGAGCAGTACTTC | CASSQGTGYSYEQYF
TRBD1 | TRBJ1-1 | NA | TRBV19 | TGTGCCAGTAGTCCGGGACAGGGAGATGAACACCGAGCTTTCTTT | CASSPGQGDEHRAFF
TRBD1 | TRBJ2-7 | NA | TRBV7-9 | TGTGCCAGCAGCTCTCTCAGGGGGCCGTACGAGCAGTACTTC | CASSSLRGPYEQYF
NA | TRBJ1-1 | NA | TRBV6-5 | TGTGCCAGCAGTTACTCGGCCAGAATGAACACTGAAGCTTTCTTT | CASSYSARMNTEAFF
NA | TRBJ1-1 | NA | TRBV19 | TGTGCCAGTCGGTACCGGCGGGAGGAAGCTTTCTTT | CASRYRREEAFF
TRBD1 | TRBJ2-2 | NA | TRBV7-9 | TGTGCCAGCAGTCAGGGGGCGCGGGCCGGGGAGCTGTTTTTT | CASSQGARAGELFF
NA | TRBJ2-1 | NA | TRBV11-1 | TGTGCCAGCAGCTGGGCAGGGGGGTACAATGAGCAGTTCTTC | CASSWAGGYNEQFF
NA | TRBJ2-1 | NA | TRBV15 | TGTGCCACCAGCGGACCGAGGGAGTTGGGTAATCAGTTCTTC | CATSGPRELGNQFF
NA | TRBJ1-2 | NA | TRBV27 | TGTGCCAGCAGTTTCACGGGACCGGGGGGCTATGGCTACACCTTC | CASSFTGPGGYGYTF
NA | TRBJ1-5 | NA | TRBV19 | TGTGCCAGTAGATCCCTCGGGGACAATCAGCCCCAGCATTTT | CASRSLGDNQPQHF
NA | TRBJ1-2 | NA | TRBV27 | TGTGCCAGCAGTTTATTCCAGGGCTATGGCTACACCTTC | CASSLFQGYGYTF
NA | TRBJ2-3 | NA | TRBV19 | TGTGCCAGTAGTGCTCAACGCGGGACAGATACGCAGTATTTT | CASSAQRGTDTQYF
NA | TRBJ1-2 | NA | TRBV2 | TGTGCCAGCATGCCTGGCAGGCCTAACTATGGCTACACCTTC | CASMPGRPNYGYTF
TRBD1 | TRBJ1-1 | NA | TRBV19 | TGTGCCAGTAGTATAGGTGGGACAGGGGCCTTTGAAGCTTTCTTT | CASSIGGTGAFEAFF
TRBD1 | TRBJ2-7 | NA | TRBV7-9 | TGTGCCAGCAGCTGGACAGGGAGATCATACGAGCAGTACTTC | CASSWTGRSYEQYF
NA | TRBJ1-2 | NA | TRBV30 | TGTGCCTGGAGTGTACCCGGGAGGAGCTACACCTTC | CAWSVPGRSYTF
TRBD1 | TRBJ1-1 | NA | TRBV24-1 | TGTGCCACCCGACCGGGACAGTCGTCTTCGGACACTGAAGCTTTCTTT | CATRPGQSSSDTEAFF
NA | TRBJ2-7 | NA | TRBV27 | TGTGCCAGCAGTTCGGGGAGCTCCTACGAGCAGTACTTC | CASSSGSSYEQYF
NA | TRBJ1-1 | NA | TRBV4-1 | TGCGCCAGCAGCCAAAATAGCCAAGGGAACACTGAAGCTTTCTTT | CASSQNSQGNTEAFF
TRBD2 | TRBJ2-2 | NA | TRBV6-2/TRBV6-3 | TGTGCCAGCAGTTACTCGACTAGCGGGAGGTTTGGGAACACCGGGGAGCTGTTTTTT | CASSYSTSGRFGNTGELFF
TRBD1 | TRBJ2-1 | NA | TRBV5-1 | TGCGCCAGCAGCTTGAGGCAGGGGGCATTCAATGAGCAGTTCTTC | CASSLRQGAFNEQFF
NA | TRBJ2-7 | NA | TRBV3-1/TRBV3-2 | TGTGCCAGCAGCCAAGACTACCCGCTCTCCTACGAGCAGTACTTC | CASSQDYPLSYEQYF
NA | TRBJ1-2 | once | TRBV19 | TGTGCCAGTAGTATTGCGGCCTACAACTATGGCTACACCTTC | CASSIAAYNYGYTF
NA | TRBJ2-6 | NA | TRBV20-1 | TGCAGTGCGAGTAGGGGCTCTGGGGCCAACGTCCTGACTTTC | CSASRGSGANVLTF
TRBD1 | TRBJ1-5 | NA | TRBV6-6 | TGTGCCAGCGGCTCTCGAGGACAGGGGGCTTCGACCCAGCATTTT | CASGSRGQGASTQHF
TRBD2 | TRBJ2-2 | NA | TRBV19 | TGTGCCAGTAGAAACCTAGCGGGAGCCAACACCGGGGAGCTGTTTTTT | CASRNLAGANTGELFF
TRBD1 | TRBJ1-2 | NA | TRBV15 | TGTGCCACCAGCTGGGACAGGCCCTATGGCTACACCTTC | CATSWDRPYGYTF
TRBD1 | TRBJ2-7 | few | TRBV30 | TGTGCCTGTACCTTAGGACAGGGGAACGAGCAGTACTTC | CACTLGQGNEQYF
TRBD2 | TRBJ2-1 | NA | TRBV4-2 | TGTGCCAGCAGCCAAAATCAGCGGGACTACAATGAGCAGTTCTTC | CASSQNQRDYNEQFF
NA | TRBJ1-1 | NA | TRBV19 | TGTGCCAGTAGTTCCTTGGGACACCCGAACACTGAAGCTTTCTTT | CASSSLGHPNTEAFF
NA | TRBJ2-7 | NA | TRBV7-9 | TGTGCCAGCAGCTTAATGGAGGGGTCCGTAGGGCAGTACTTC | CASSLMEGSVGQYF
TRBD2 | TRBJ2-3 | NA | TRBV5-4 | TGTGCCAGCAGCTCCGGGACTAGCGGGAGGGGAGGCACAGATACGCAGTATTTT | CASSSGTSGRGGTDTQYF
NA | TRBJ1-1 | NA | TRBV6-9 | TGTGCCAGCACCTGGAGAAGGCGGCTAGCCACTGAAGCTTTCTTT | CASTWRRRLATEAFF
TRBD2 | TRBJ2-2 | NA | TRBV4-1 | TGCGCCAGCAGCCCCATAGCGGGAGCGGTCACCGGGGAGCTGTTTTTT | CASSPIAGAVTGELFF
NA | TRBJ2-2 | once | TRBV4-3 | TGCGCCAGCAGCCAAAATCATTTGGCTACCGGGGAGCTGTTTTTT | CASSQNHLATGELFF
TRBD1 | TRBJ1-4 | NA | TRBV18 | TGTGCCAGCTCACCCCCTCGGACAGGGGTTAATGAAAAACTGTTTTTT | CASSPPRTGVNEKLFF
NA | TRBJ2-7 | NA | TRBV27 | TGTGCCAGCAGTTTTGGGGCCTCCTACGAGCAGTACTTC | CASSFGASYEQYF
TRBD1 | TRBJ1-1 | NA | TRBV4-3 | TGCGCCAGCAGCCTTAACAGGGGGCGGACTGAAGCTTTCTTT | CASSLNRGRTEAFF
NA | TRBJ2-3 | NA | TRBV7-2 | TGTGCCAGCAGCTTAGTTTCGGGCGGGAACACAGATACGCAGTATTTT | CASSLVSGGNTDTQYF
NA | TRBJ1-4 | NA | TRBV3-1/TRBV3-2 | TGTGCCAGCAGCCAACGCGCCGCGACTAATGAAAAACTGTTTTTT | CASSQRAATNEKLFF